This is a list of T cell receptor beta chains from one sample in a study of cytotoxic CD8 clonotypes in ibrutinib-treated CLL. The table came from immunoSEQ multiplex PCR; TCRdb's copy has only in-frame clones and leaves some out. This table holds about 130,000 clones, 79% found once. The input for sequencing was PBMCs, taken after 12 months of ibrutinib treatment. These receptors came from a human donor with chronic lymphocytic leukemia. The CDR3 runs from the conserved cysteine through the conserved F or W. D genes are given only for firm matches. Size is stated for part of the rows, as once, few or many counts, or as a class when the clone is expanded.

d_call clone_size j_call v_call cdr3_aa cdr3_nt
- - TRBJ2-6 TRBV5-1 CASQTASSGANVLTF TGCGCCAGCCAGACGGCCTCCTCTGGGGCCAACGTCCTGACTTTC
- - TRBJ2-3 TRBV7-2 CASSFQTASTDTQYF TGTGCCAGCAGCTTCCAGACAGCTAGCACAGATACGCAGTATTTT
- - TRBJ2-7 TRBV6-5 CASSYSRLRVGEQYF TGTGCCAGCAGTTACTCGAGATTACGTGTGGGCGAGCAGTACTTC
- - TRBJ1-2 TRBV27 CASSRTYNYGYTF TGTGCCAGCAGTCGGACGTACAACTATGGCTACACCTTC
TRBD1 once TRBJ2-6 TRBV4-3 CASSQFAGGSGANVLTF TGCGCCAGCAGCCAATTCGCAGGGGGCTCTGGGGCCAACGTCCTGACTTTC
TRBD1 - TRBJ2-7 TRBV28 CASEPGQGYEQYF TGTGCCAGCGAACCGGGACAGGGATACGAGCAGTACTTC
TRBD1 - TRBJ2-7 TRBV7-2 CASSSRDRGSWEQYF TGTGCCAGCAGCTCCCGGGACAGGGGTTCGTGGGAGCAGTACTTC
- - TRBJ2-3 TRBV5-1 CASSLAQGTDTQYF TGCGCCAGCAGCTTGGCTCAGGGGACAGATACGCAGTATTTT
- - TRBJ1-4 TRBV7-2 CASSSGQFNEKLFF TGTGCCAGCAGCTCTGGACAGTTTAATGAAAAACTGTTTTTT
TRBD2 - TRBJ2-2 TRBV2 CASSVGLAGYTGELFF TGTGCCAGCAGTGTAGGACTAGCGGGTTACACCGGGGAGCTGTTTTTT
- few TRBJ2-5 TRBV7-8 CASSFVRETQYF TGTGCCAGCAGCTTTGTTAGGGAGACCCAGTACTTC
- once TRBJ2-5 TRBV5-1 CASSLQETQYF TGCGCCAGCAGCCTTCAAGAGACCCAGTACTTC